A single sample gave rise to the 27 T cell receptor beta chains below, sequenced in a study of blood T cell repertoires in COVID-19. Using immunoSEQ multiplex PCR, the repertoire was profiled, and TCRdb retains in-frame clones only, with some absent. The sample consists of roughly 100,000 clones, 81% of them appearing once. The source material was peripheral blood. The origin of the receptors is a man older than 75 with acute or convalescent COVID-19.

The rearrangement joins TRBV5-1 to TRBJ2-2; perhaps TRBD1 as D (6 bases). Germline CDR1 and CDR2: SGHRS and YFSETQ. V lost 5 bases and J 5 bases, leaving 16 bases between the germline ends. This CDR3 contains 15 residues. CDR3 loop: CASSLPETGTGELFF. The CDR3 DNA sequence: TGCGCCAGCAGTTTACCCGAAACAGGGACCGGGGAGCTGTTTTTT.

This rearrangement joins TRBV5-1 to TRBJ1-1; 7 positions agree with TRBD1. Per the germline V gene, CDR1 is SGHRS and CDR2 is YFSETQ. Unmatched junction bases numbered 11, after V lost 4 bases and J lost 2 bases. The CDR3 spans 16 residues. Written as DNA, the CDR3 is TGCGCCAGCAGCCTGACGACAGGGATATCTAACACTGAAGCTTTCTTT. Translation gives CASSLTTGISNTEAFF. The full variable domain, in which reference TRBV5-1 and TRBJ1-1 provide the parts outside the CDR3, is KAGVTQTPRYLIKTRGQQVTLSCSPISGHRSVSWYQQTPGQGLQFLFEYFSETQRNKGNFPGRFSGRQFSNSRSEMNVSTLELGDSALYLCASSLTTGISNTEAFFGQGTRLTVV.

This chain connects TRBV28 to TRBJ2-1, with 9 positions matching TRBD1. V dropped 8 bases and J dropped 9; count of bases not matched to a gene: 8. This CDR3 has 13 amino acids. Germline CDR1 reads MDHEN; CDR2 reads SYDVKM. The CDR3 is CASRQGGLGEQFF. The CDR3 DNA reads TGTGCCAGCCGACAGGGGGGGTTGGGTGAGCAGTTCTTC.

J is TRBJ2-4 and V is TRBV7-2, with 8 nucleotides matching TRBD1. CDR1 and CDR2 (germline): SGHTA, FQGNSA. Losses at the gene ends were 3 bases for V and 4 bases for J; bases not matched to a gene: 8. The CDR3 loop spans 16 amino acids. The CDR3 coding sequence is TGTGCCAGCAGCTTCCAGGGACAGGCTGGGAAAAACATTCAGTACTTC. It encodes CASSFQGQAGKNIQYF.

The gene calls are TRBV24-1 and TRBJ2-2; 9 positions match TRBD1. V trimming: 9 bases; J trimming: 4 bases; junction bases outside the gene matches: 5. Germline V gene sequence: CDR1 KGHDR, CDR2 SFDVKD. This CDR3 is built from 14 residues. The CDR3 loop is CATGRDRVTGELFF. Here the CDR3 DNA reads TGTGCCACCGGGAGGGACAGGGTCACCGGGGAGCTGTTTTTT.

The chain joins TRBV18 to TRBJ1-5; 9 bases are shared with TRBD1. This CDR3 contains 16 residues. Germline assignment: CDR1 KGHSH and CDR2 LQKENI. V was pared by 1 base and J by 6 bases, with 7 bases of the junction left unmatched. CDR3 residues: CASSPLRTGEGQPQHF. DNA of the CDR3: TGTGCCAGCTCACCACTGCGGACAGGGGAGGGTCAGCCCCAGCATTTT. Looking up the rest from reference TRBV18 and TRBJ1-5 gives the full variable domain: NAGVMQNPRHLVRRRGQEARLRCSPMKGHSHVYWYRQLPEEGLKFMVYLQKENIIDESGMPKERFSAEFPKEGPSILRIQQVVRGDSAAYFCASSPLRTGEGQPQHFGDGTRLSIL.

V usage is TRBV3-1 (or the pseudogene TRBV3-2) and J usage is TRBJ2-7, with D possibly matching TRBD1 (6 bases). This CDR3 region has 14 residues. Germline lookup yields CDR1 LGHDT and CDR2 YNNKEL (reference sequence). Trimming cost V 1 base and J 7 bases, with 14 bases left between them. CDR3: CASSQATGPREQYF. For the CDR3, the DNA is TGTGCCAGCAGCCAAGCAACAGGGCCGAGGGAGCAGTACTTC.

This clone was detected only a few times. The chain has TRBV28 and TRBJ1-5, with a possible D match to TRBD1 (5 bases). The CDR3 loop spans 14 amino acids. Germline CDR1 MDHEN, CDR2 SYDVKM. V gave up 3 bases and J gave up 2 bases, with 8 bases separating them. In nucleotides, the CDR3 is TGTGCCAGCAGTTTGGGGGGGGGCAATCAGCCCCAGCATTTT. This sequence encodes CASSLGGGNQPQHF.

The rearrangement uses TRBV5-8 and TRBJ2-7; 12 bases agree with TRBD2. V lost 5 bases, J lost 0 bases, and 0 bases stayed unmatched. Germline lookup yields CDR1 SGHTS and CDR2 YDEGEE. This CDR3 has 14 amino acids. The CDR3 loop reads CASRTSGSSYEQYF. The DNA of the CDR3 is TGTGCCAGCAGGACTAGCGGGAGCTCCTACGAGCAGTACTTC.

V and J are TRBV7-9 and TRBJ2-1, with 10 bases aligning to TRBD2. CDR1 SEHNR and CDR2 FQNEAQ come from the germline V gene (reference sequence). This CDR3 is 14 amino acids long. V gave up 1 base and J gave up 10 bases; unmatched junction bases: 4. DNA for the CDR3: TGTGCCAGCAGCTTAGGGGCTAGCGGGAGCGAGCAGTTCTTC. Translation gives CASSLGASGSEQFF.

This sequence joins TRBV7-3 and TRBJ2-5; the D gene is possibly TRBD1 (6 bases). The length of the CDR3 is 13 residues. V was trimmed by 3 bases and J by 4 bases, leaving 9 bases between them. Looked up from germline, CDR1 is SGHTA and CDR2 is FQGTGA. This CDR3 is CASSLDRGETQYF. The CDR3 DNA is TGTGCCAGCAGCTTGGACAGAGGAGAGACCCAGTACTTC.

The V and J genes are TRBV6-4 and TRBJ1-1; D is perhaps TRBD1 (6 bases). Germline V lookup: CDR1 MRHNA, CDR2 SNTAGT. The V and J ends lost 6 bases and 4 bases respectively, with 12 bases between them. The CDR3 spans 13 residues. In DNA form, the CDR3 reads TGTGCCAGCAGGCTAACAGGGAGCACTGAAGCTTTCTTT. It encodes CASRLTGSTEAFF.

In its sample, this clone was seen a few times. This rearrangement joins TRBV28 to TRBJ2-3; maybe TRBD2 (6 bases). V lost 2 bases, J lost 4 bases, and 22 bases lay in between. This CDR3 spans 18 amino acids. Germline loops: CDR1 MDHEN, CDR2 SYDVKM. DNA of the CDR3: TGTGCCAGCAGTTTAGCGGGGCTCTTGCTCAGTAGCCCAGATACGCAGTATTTT. This gives the protein CASSLAGLLLSSPDTQYF.

The chain links TRBV27 to TRBJ1-1; possible D gene TRBD1, 6 bases. The CDR3 is made up of 16 amino acids. Trimming cost V 4 bases and J 5 bases, with 20 bases left between them. Germline lookup yields CDR1 MNHEY and CDR2 SMNVEV (reference sequence). The DNA of the CDR3 is TGTGCCAGCAGTTCCTACAGGGTTTTGTATGGGACTGAAGCTTTCTTT. Translating gives CASSSYRVLYGTEAFF.

The chain couples TRBV20-1 to TRBJ2-3, with a tentative D call TRBD2 (5 bases). CDR1 and CDR2 (germline): DFQATT, SNEGSKA (reference sequence). CDR3 length: 10 amino acids. The DNA of the CDR3 is TGCAGCCGGGGAGCAGATACGCAGTATTTT. It yields the protein CSRGADTQYF.

This clone appeared a single time. The chain recombines TRBV19 with TRBJ1-1; 8 bases map to TRBD1. V shed 3 bases and J 4 bases; nucleotides not matched to a gene: 4. In germline, CDR1 is LNHDA, CDR2 SQIVND (reference sequence). The CDR3 has 14 residues. CDR3 sequence reads: CASSIDRGGTEAFF. CDR3 DNA sequence: TGTGCCAGTAGTATCGACAGGGGCGGCACTGAAGCTTTCTTT.

Turning to this clone: The same CDR3 also results from other DNA sequences found in this sample. The chain has TRBV5-1 and TRBJ2-7, with D possibly being TRBD2 (6 bases). In germline, CDR1 is SGHRS, CDR2 YFSETQ. The CDR3 has 14 residues. V lost 0 bases and J lost 0, with 7 bases in between. Here the CDR3 DNA reads TGCGCCAGCAGCTTGGTAGCGGCCTCCTACGAGCAGTACTTC. Its protein product is CASSLVAASYEQYF.

The chain combines TRBV28 with TRBJ1-4; 8 bases line up with TRBD1. J lost 5 bases, V lost 5 bases, and 10 bases had no gene match. Germline V gene data show CDR1 as MDHEN and CDR2 as SYDVKM. This CDR3 spans 16 amino acids. CDR3 bases: TGTGCCAGCAGTAGAGGACAGGGCATTCTAAATGAAAAACTGTTTTTT. Translation: CASSRGQGILNEKLFF.

The V gene is TRBV6-5, the J gene TRBJ2-1, with 7 bases matching TRBD1. Germline CDR1 and CDR2: MNHEY and SVGAGI. The J segment lost 2 bases and the V segment lost 0 bases, leaving 1 base of the junction unmatched. This CDR3 comprises 15 residues. DNA for the CDR3: TGTGCCAGCAGTTACTCAGGGGGCACCTACAATGAGCAGTTCTTC. Translating it yields CASSYSGGTYNEQFF.

The genes are TRBV24-1 and TRBJ2-1; 9 positions match TRBD2. J gave up 2 bases and V 3 bases, and 4 bases lay outside the gene matches. The V gene's germline CDR1 is KGHDR and CDR2 SFDVKD. This CDR3 has 16 residues. The CDR3 is CATSDSSGSAYNEQFF. The DNA of the CDR3 is TGTGCCACCAGTGATAGTAGCGGGAGTGCCTACAATGAGCAGTTCTTC.

The chain carries TRBV6-5 and TRBJ2-7, with TRBD1 matching 7 bases. V lost 5 bases, J lost 2 bases, and 9 bases stayed unmatched. Germline V gene lookup returns CDR1 MNHEY and CDR2 SVGAGI. The CDR3 length is 15 residues. CDR3 in DNA: TGTGCCAGCAGTCCTTTCCGGACAGGCCCCTACGAGCAGTACTTC. Its protein is CASSPFRTGPYEQYF.

The chain joins TRBV15 to TRBJ2-7, with D maybe TRBD2 (6 bases). The V end was cut by 3 bases, the J end by 2 bases, with 20 bases between. The CDR3 runs to 17 residues. The germline V gene has CDR1 LNHNV and CDR2 YYDKDF (reference sequence). Here the CDR3 DNA reads TGTGCCACCAGCAGCTCTTTTTTCGGAGGGGTTACCTACGAGCAGTACTTC. Translation: CATSSSFFGGVTYEQYF.

This sequence joins TRBV14 and TRBJ2-1, with D uncertain. Deletions cut 4 bases from V and 4 bases from J, with 8 bases between. Looked up from germline, CDR1 is SGHDN and CDR2 is FVKESK. The CDR3 runs 13 residues. Here the CDR3 reads CASSRSRYNEQFF. The CDR3 coding sequence is TGTGCCAGCAGCCGAAGCAGGTACAATGAGCAGTTCTTC.

This clone was seen just once. The chain has TRBV6-6 and TRBJ2-3; 7 nucleotides align to TRBD1. The V gene end was trimmed by 2 bases and the J gene end by 3 bases; junction bases not matched to a gene: 5. Per germline, CDR1 MNHNY and CDR2 SVGAGI (reference sequence). This CDR3 region has 15 residues. In nucleotides, the CDR3 is TGTGCCAGCAGTTACCGTTCGACAGGGACAGATACGCAGTATTTT. Protein: CASSYRSTGTDTQYF.

The chain uses TRBV7-3 and TRBJ1-6; D is possibly TRBD1 (5 bases). This CDR3 has 14 amino acids. V was shortened by 5 bases and J by 7 bases, with 12 bases between the two germline ends. Germline CDR1 reads SGHTA; CDR2 reads FQGTGA. The CDR3 sequence: CASSPGGRNSPLHF. CDR3 bases: TGTGCCAGCAGCCCCGGGGGTCGAAATTCACCCCTCCACTTT.

CDR3 residues: CASSLDLAGSYNEQFF. The CDR3 nucleotides read TGCGCCAGCAGCTTGGATCTAGCGGGGTCCTACAATGAGCAGTTCTTC. This chain links TRBV5-1 with TRBJ2-1; 9 bases align to TRBD2. V lost 0 bases, J lost 1 base, and 2 bases stayed unmatched. Germline V gives CDR1 SGHRS, CDR2 YFSETQ. The CDR3 is 16 amino acids.

This clone has just one count. The J gene is TRBJ2-1, the V gene TRBV28; tentative D call: TRBD2 (5 bases). Germline V gene sequence: CDR1 MDHEN, CDR2 SYDVKM. V lost 6 bases to trimming and J lost 0 bases, with 12 bases between them. This CDR3 region has 15 residues. For the CDR3, the DNA is TGTGCCAGCAGGCTCTCAGGAGGCTCCTACAATGAGCAGTTCTTC. Protein product: CASRLSGGSYNEQFF.